The clone carrying this T cell receptor beta chain has a single count. The CDR3 covers 15 residues. V lost 4 bases, J lost 0 bases, and 10 bases lay in between. Per the germline V gene, CDR1 is SGHTA and CDR2 is FQGNSA. These data originate in a study of beta chain features in type 1 diabetes. The entirety of the isolated RNA underwent reverse transcription, so expressed TCRB transcripts were sequenced. Measured with immunoSEQ multiplex PCR; TCRdb has only the in-frame clones, and not every one. In the table there are approximately 380,000 clones, over 13% of which are singletons. The V gene is TRBV7-2, the J gene TRBJ1-3; possible D gene TRBD1, 6 bases. This TCR derives from a woman aged 18 to 35 in good health. Sequenced sample: naive CD4+ T cells from blood. The DNA of the CDR3 is TGTGCCAGCAGCTCAGACAGGAACTCTGGAAACACCATATATTTT. Residues: CASSSDRNSGNTIYF.